Below, 20 T cell receptor beta chains from the same sample are listed, as sequenced in a study of shared clonotypes between healthy human individuals. Naivety among CD8 cells was defined by CD45RO negativity and positive CCR7 selection, thereby excluding terminally differentiated effector memory CD45RA+ cells. Clones were sequenced by immunoSEQ multiplex PCR, and TCRdb holds only the in-frame ones, with some missing. Of 550,000 to 750,000 clones listed, 95% to 96% are singletons. The material sequenced was naive CD8+ T cells sorted from blood. These receptors came from a woman in her 30s in good health.

J is TRBJ2-1 and V is TRBV7-2; TRBD2 agrees at 9 bases. J lost 5 bases, V lost 5 bases, and 19 bases had no gene match. Per the germline V gene, CDR1 is SGHTA and CDR2 is FQGNSA. The CDR3 has 19 amino acids. The CDR3 reads CASSPVILGGLASNNEQFF. The CDR3 nucleotides are TGTGCCAGCAGCCCAGTAATCCTTGGGGGACTAGCAAGTAACAATGAGCAGTTCTTC.

This chain connects TRBV19 to TRBJ2-7; 7 nucleotides align to TRBD2. The CDR3 sequence is 14 residues long. J was trimmed by 6 bases and V by 1 base; bases with no gene match: 6. Germline V lookup: CDR1 LNHDA, CDR2 SQIVND (reference sequence). The CDR3 DNA follows: TGTGCCAGTAGTATAGGGGAGGGTTTCACCGAGCAGTACTTC. Amino acids: CASSIGEGFTEQYF.

The CDR3 loop reads CASSLGGAGGSYEQYF. CDR3 DNA: TGTGCCAGCAGCTTAGGTGGTGCGGGAGGGTCGTACGAGCAGTACTTC. The chain couples TRBV11-2 to TRBJ2-7; 9 bases are shared with TRBD2. Germline-derived CDR1 and CDR2 are SGHAT and FQNNGV. V lost 1 base to trimming and J lost 4 bases; unmatched junction nucleotides: 8. CDR3 length: 16 residues.

The chain joins TRBV5-4 to TRBJ2-7; D not certain. V was clipped by 3 bases and J by 6 bases, with 7 bases between them. This CDR3 has 11 residues. CDR1 is SGHNT and CDR2 is YYREEE in the germline V gene (reference sequence). The CDR3 sequence: CASSSGGEQYF. The CDR3 bases are TGTGCCAGCAGCTCGGGCGGCGAGCAGTACTTC.

This chain joins TRBV7-9 and TRBJ2-5; TRBD1 aligns across 9 bases. The germline V gene has CDR1 SEHNR and CDR2 FQNEAQ (reference sequence). The CDR3 contains 17 residues. Germline trimming cut 5 bases from V and 5 bases from J; bases unmatched to any gene: 15. The CDR3 DNA sequence: TGTGCCAGCAGCCCGTGGGGGACAGGGCCCGTAGGGGAGACCCAGTACTTC. The encoded protein is CASSPWGTGPVGETQYF.

The rearrangement uses TRBV11-2 and TRBJ2-5; the match to TRBD1 covers 10 bases. The CDR3 contains 16 residues. The trim removed 1 base at V and 3 bases at J, leaving 5 bases unmatched. Germline CDR1 and CDR2: SGHAT and FQNNGV. The CDR3 reads CASSLGRGTGEETQYF. In DNA form, the CDR3 reads TGTGCCAGCAGCTTAGGTCGGGGGACAGGGGAAGAGACCCAGTACTTC.

This rearrangement joins TRBV9 to TRBJ1-1, with unresolved D. The CDR3 contains 13 residues. Looked up from germline, CDR1 is SGDLS and CDR2 is YYNGEE. With 0 bases removed from V and 6 bases from J, the gap between germline ends came to 9 bases. CDR3 sequence (DNA): TGTGCCAGCAGCGTAGGAACCCACCCTGAAGCTTTCTTT. Translation: CASSVGTHPEAFF. The whole variable domain, remainder taken from reference TRBV9 and TRBJ1-1, is DSGVTQTPKHLITATGQRVTLRCSPRSGDLSVYWYQQSLDQGLQFLIQYYNGEERAKGNILERFSAQQFPDLHSELNLSSLELGDSALYFCASSVGTHPEAFFGQGTRLTVV.

The rearrangement links TRBV15 to TRBJ1-5; maybe TRBD1 (6 bases). Germline CDR1 reads LNHNV; CDR2 reads YYDKDF (reference sequence). The CDR3 totals 15 residues. Trimming shortened V by 0 bases and J by 6 bases, and 12 bases separated the two germline ends. The DNA of the CDR3 is TGTGCCACCAGCAGAGATAGGGGGGTAGGTCAGCCCCAGCATTTT. Translated, it gives CATSRDRGVGQPQHF.

The chain combines TRBV14 with TRBJ2-5; D gene unclear. The CDR3 is made up of 13 amino acids. Germline assignment: CDR1 SGHDN and CDR2 FVKESK. The V end was cut by 0 bases, the J end by 4 bases, with 6 bases between. CDR3 nucleotides: TGTGCCAGCAGCCAAGAGGGCGCAGAGACCCAGTACTTC. It yields the protein CASSQEGAETQYF.

This chain uses TRBV5-6 with TRBJ1-1; no clear D gene. This CDR3 has 14 amino acids. Germline V gene lookup returns CDR1 SGHDT and CDR2 YYEEEE. V was pared by 1 base and J by 3 bases, with 10 bases between. The CDR3, as DNA: TGTGCCAGCAGCTTGTCAGGATTCGACACTGAAGCTTTCTTT. Translated: CASSLSGFDTEAFF.

This chain connects TRBV9 to TRBJ1-1, with D possibly TRBD1 on 6 matching bases. Germline assignment: CDR1 SGDLS and CDR2 YYNGEE. Trimming removed 1 base at V and 4 bases at J, with 14 bases between. The CDR3 consists of 15 residues. CDR3 bases: TGTGCCAGCAGCGTATCAGGCCAGGGGTTCACTGAAGCTTTCTTT. Its translation is CASSVSGQGFTEAFF.

V gene TRBV28 combines with J gene TRBJ2-5; D gene unclear. Germline CDR1 is MDHEN and CDR2 is SYDVKM. The CDR3 sequence is 11 residues long. V was clipped by 2 bases and J by 5 bases, with 3 bases between them. CDR3 bases: TGTGCCAGCAGTTTAGACGAGACCCAGTACTTC. Amino acid sequence: CASSLDETQYF.

The chain couples TRBV2 to TRBJ2-7; D possibly corresponds to TRBD1 (6 bases). V lost 9 bases and J 9 bases, leaving 21 bases between the germline ends. Germline V gene lookup returns CDR1 SNHLY and CDR2 FYNNEI. This CDR3 contains 13 residues. The CDR3 spells CARQGPPRPGQYF. CDR3 DNA: TGTGCCAGGCAGGGGCCCCCTCGACCCGGGCAGTACTTC.

Here the CDR3 reads CASSFGAGGKTDTQYF. In DNA form, the CDR3 reads TGTGCCAGCAGTTTCGGGGCGGGAGGGAAGACAGATACGCAGTATTTT. The chain uses TRBV27 and TRBJ2-3, with TRBD2 matching 9 bases. Germline trimming cut 3 bases from V and 3 bases from J; bases unmatched to any gene: 7. This CDR3 is built from 16 residues. The germline gives CDR1 MNHEY, CDR2 SMNVEV (reference sequence).

This rearrangement joins TRBV4-1 to TRBJ1-2; D is undetermined. CDR1 MGHRA and CDR2 YSYEKL come from the germline V gene. The CDR3 totals 15 residues. Trimming pared 0 bases from V and 4 bases from J, leaving 12 bases between. CDR3 DNA sequence: TGCGCCAGCAGCCAAGAATCTCCCAGTGCCTATGGCTACACCTTC. Amino acids: CASSQESPSAYGYTF.

The chain combines TRBV7-8 with TRBJ1-2; 9 nucleotides agree with TRBD1. The V gene's germline CDR1 is SGHVS and CDR2 FQNEAQ. V lost 5 bases to trimming and J lost 1 base; unmatched junction nucleotides: 8. This CDR3 has 16 residues. CDR3 loop: CASSPSTGGFNYGYTF. The DNA for the CDR3 is TGTGCCAGCAGCCCCTCGACAGGGGGATTTAACTATGGCTACACCTTC.

The chain couples TRBV21-1 to TRBJ2-1; the DNA was not used to check the table's D call, TRBD1. TRBV21-1 is shown as a pseudogene. The CDR3 totals 15 residues. For the CDR3, the DNA is TGTGCCAGCAGCAAGGCCCCGTGCCTTTACAATGAGCAGTTCTTC. It translates to CASSKAPCLYNEQFF.

The rearrangement joins TRBV7-9 to TRBJ2-1; TRBD2 agrees at 11 bases. This CDR3 is 16 amino acids long. The germline V gene has CDR1 SEHNR and CDR2 FQNEAQ (reference sequence). Trimming cost V 5 bases and J 6 bases; bases outside gene matches: 9. CDR3 bases: TGTGCCAGCAGCCCCCGTAGCGGGAGGGATTTCAATGAGCAGTTCTTC. Protein sequence: CASSPRSGRDFNEQFF. Looking up the rest from reference TRBV7-9 and TRBJ2-1 gives the full variable domain: DTGVSQNPRHKITKRGQNVTFRCDPISEHNRLYWYRQTLGQGPEFLTYFQNEAQLEKSRLLSDRFSAERPKGSFSTLEIQRTEQGDSAMYLCASSPRSGRDFNEQFFGPGTRLTVL.

The chain recombines TRBV6-5 with TRBJ2-7; the match to TRBD1 covers 7 bases. The germline V gene has CDR1 MNHEY and CDR2 SVGAGI. The CDR3 loop spans 14 amino acids. Trimming cost V 8 bases and J 4 bases; bases outside gene matches: 11. The CDR3 region has the DNA TGTGCCAGCTCACACGGGGCACAGGGGTACGAGCAGTACTTC. It encodes CASSHGAQGYEQYF.

To note about this clone: The same CDR3 is also encoded by other DNA sequences in this sample. The chain joins TRBV27 to TRBJ2-7, with D maybe TRBD2 (6 bases). Germline V lookup: CDR1 MNHEY, CDR2 SMNVEV (reference sequence). The CDR3 runs 12 residues. The V and J ends lost 2 bases and 6 bases respectively, with 8 bases between them. The CDR3, as DNA: TGTGCCAGCAGTTTAATCGGGAGCGAGCAGTACTTC. Translating it yields CASSLIGSEQYF.